Sequencing of this T cell receptor (beta chain) was carried out in a study of identical twins. Study-level points and caveats: Reduced insertions were recorded for abundant cord blood beta clonotypes, with no such pattern in memory repertoires. An excess of low generation probability was shown by twin-shared out-of-frame alpha sequences. Models came in too low on out-of-frame TCR alpha sharing in monozygotic twins.

As to this clonotype: Its antigen remains unidentified.

Germline CDR1 is MNHEY and CDR2 is SVGEGT. The CDR3 runs 12 residues. V lost 11 bases to trimming and J lost 7 bases; unmatched junction nucleotides: 9. cDNA molecules carried unique molecular identifiers, and template switching added a universal primer site. TCRdb re-called the 5' RACE reads with MiXCR, one entry per CDR3 protein. The sample yields just over 450,000 distinct CDR3 sequences, 11% to 15% seen once. This same sample was also part of a study on yellow fever vaccine responses in identical twins.

The sequence was obtained from a woman younger than 30 in good health. The chain couples TRBV6-2 or TRBV6-3 to TRBJ1-2; 8 bases fit TRBD1. The sequenced sample consisted of CD4+ T cells sorted from blood. Here the CDR3 reads CACQGAFVGYTF. DNA of the CDR3: TGTGCCTGCCAGGGGGCGTTTGTTGGCTACACCTTC.